The rows below give T cell receptor beta chains drawn from one sample of a study of blood T cell repertoires in COVID-19. Profiling relied on immunoSEQ multiplex PCR, and the TCRdb table lists in-frame clones only, not all of them. The data hold some 150,000 clones, with approximately 82% observed a single time. The sequenced sample consisted of PBMCs or T cells enriched from blood (not recorded which). Every receptor here comes from a woman aged 45-60 years who had recovered from COVID-19. Each CDR3 is given with its conserved first and last residue. Each record gives: clone size, D gene, J gene, V gene, CDR3 DNA, CDR3 protein. The D gene is left open where the match is weak. Size tells how often a clone was seen (once, few, many) or the class of an expanded clone, and some rows leave it out.

size: once
D: TRBD1
J: TRBJ1-1
V: TRBV10-3
DNA: TGTGCCATCAGAGCCTCGACAGGGGGCACTGAAGCTTTCTTT
CDR3: CAIRASTGGTEAFF

size: .
D: .
J: TRBJ1-1
V: TRBV10-3
DNA: TGTGCCATCAGTGAGGGAGGAAGCATGAACACTGAAGCTTTCTTT
CDR3: CAISEGGSMNTEAFF

size: .
D: TRBD1
J: TRBJ1-5
V: TRBV5-8
DNA: TGTGCCAGCAGCTGGGACAGCCGCAATCAGCCCCAGCATTTT
CDR3: CASSWDSRNQPQHF

size: .
D: .
J: TRBJ1-2
V: TRBV5-1
DNA: TGCGCCAGCAGCCCCGGCGGTGGCGGTCTTGGCTATGGCTACACCTTC
CDR3: CASSPGGGGLGYGYTF

size: .
D: .
J: TRBJ1-6
V: TRBV5-1
DNA: TGCGCCAGCAGCTTGTTCGGCATGGGGGGTAACAATTCACCCCTCCACTTT
CDR3: CASSLFGMGGNNSPLHF

size: once
D: TRBD1
J: TRBJ1-2
V: TRBV6-2/TRBV6-3
DNA: TGTGCCAGCAGCCCACAACCCTCCGGGACAGCGTATGGCTACACCTTC
CDR3: CASSPQPSGTAYGYTF

size: once
D: TRBD1
J: TRBJ1-1
V: TRBV5-4
DNA: TGTGCCAGCAGCCCAATACAGGGGAGGGCTTTCTTT
CDR3: CASSPIQGRAFF

size: .
D: TRBD1
J: TRBJ2-6
V: TRBV19
DNA: TGTGCCAGCACTAGGGACAGAACTAACTCTGGGGCCAACGTCCTGACTTTC
CDR3: CASTRDRTNSGANVLTF

size: .
D: .
J: TRBJ1-5
V: TRBV7-9
DNA: TGTGCCAGCAGCTTGGCCCAGGCGTATCAGCCTCAGCATTTT
CDR3: CASSLAQAYQPQHF

size: .
D: TRBD1
J: TRBJ1-1
V: TRBV11-2
DNA: TGTGCCAGCAGCCCAGACAGGGTGTTGGCTTTCTTT
CDR3: CASSPDRVLAFF

size: .
D: .
J: TRBJ1-3
V: TRBV5-1
DNA: TGCGCCAGCCGGGGACTCGACACTTTATCTGGAAACACCATATATTTT
CDR3: CASRGLDTLSGNTIYF

size: once
D: .
J: TRBJ1-1
V: TRBV2
DNA: TGTGCCAGCAGTCGAATTCGGGCTGAAGCTTTCTTT
CDR3: CASSRIRAEAFF

size: .
D: TRBD1
J: TRBJ1-5
V: TRBV6-6
DNA: TGTGCCAGCAGCGACAGGGGGCCTTATAGCAATCAGCCCCAGCATTTT
CDR3: CASSDRGPYSNQPQHF

size: .
D: TRBD1
J: TRBJ1-2
V: TRBV15
DNA: TGTGCCACCAGCAGACCGGGACAGTCCAACTATGGCTACACCTTC
CDR3: CATSRPGQSNYGYTF

size: .
D: .
J: TRBJ2-5
V: TRBV7-2
DNA: TGTGCCAGCAGCTTAGGCCCTAGCGACCCGGGTTCGGAGACCCAGTACTTC
CDR3: CASSLGPSDPGSETQYF

size: .
D: .
J: TRBJ1-2
V: TRBV30
DNA: TGTGCCTGGGGGACGGGGTATGGCTACACCTTC
CDR3: CAWGTGYGYTF

size: .
D: .
J: TRBJ1-5
V: TRBV30
DNA: TGTGCCTGGAGTGGGGGAGGGCAGCCCCAGCATTTT
CDR3: CAWSGGGQPQHF

size: .
D: TRBD2
J: TRBJ2-1
V: TRBV18
DNA: TGTGCCAGCTCACCATTCGGGGGACTACAGACCTACAATGAGCAGTTCTTC
CDR3: CASSPFGGLQTYNEQFF

size: few
D: TRBD2
J: TRBJ2-2
V: TRBV6-6
DNA: TGTGCCAGCAGCCGAACTGGACTAGCGGGGGAAACCGGGGAGCTGTTTTTT
CDR3: CASSRTGLAGETGELFF

size: .
D: .
J: TRBJ2-1
V: TRBV28
DNA: TGTGCCAGCTCCCCCGGGAAAGGGCTCTACAATGAGCAGTTCTTC
CDR3: CASSPGKGLYNEQFF

size: .
D: TRBD2
J: TRBJ2-2
V: TRBV27
DNA: TGTGCCAGCAGACCCAGGGTTGTAGGCGGGAGGGCCCGCGTGGCCGGGGAGCTGTTTTTT
CDR3: CASRPRVVGGRARVAGELFF

size: .
D: TRBD1
J: TRBJ1-2
V: TRBV5-4
DNA: TGTGCCAGCAGCCGGGACAGGGGAAGGGTAGGCTACACCTTC
CDR3: CASSRDRGRVGYTF

size: .
D: TRBD2
J: TRBJ2-3
V: TRBV5-4
DNA: TGTGCCAGCAGCTTGGGACTAGCAAGGAGCACAGATACGCAGTATTTT
CDR3: CASSLGLARSTDTQYF

size: .
D: TRBD1
J: TRBJ2-2
V: TRBV4-1
DNA: TGCGCCAGCAGCCAAGGGGACAGGTCGCCCGGGGAGCTGTTTTTT
CDR3: CASSQGDRSPGELFF

size: .
D: .
J: TRBJ2-2
V: TRBV4-1
DNA: TGCGCCAGCAGCTACGGACAGATCACCGGGGAGCTGTTTTTT
CDR3: CASSYGQITGELFF

size: .
D: TRBD2
J: TRBJ2-3
V: TRBV9
DNA: TGTGCCAGCAGCGTAATAGCGGGAGAGGCAGATACGCAGTATTTT
CDR3: CASSVIAGEADTQYF

size: .
D: .
J: TRBJ1-2
V: TRBV30
DNA: TGTGCCTGGAGCCGGGGGGGCAGGTATGGCTACACCTTC
CDR3: CAWSRGGRYGYTF

size: .
D: .
J: TRBJ1-2
V: TRBV7-9
DNA: TGTGCCAGCAGCTTAGAATTACAGTCCTATGGCTACACCTTC
CDR3: CASSLELQSYGYTF

size: .
D: .
J: TRBJ2-3
V: TRBV3-1/TRBV3-2
DNA: TGTGCCAGCAGCCAAACACAGGGCGATACGCAGTATTTT
CDR3: CASSQTQGDTQYF